The present T cell receptor (beta chain) was sequenced within a study of T cell repertoires in cytomegalovirus infection (dated by TCRdb to about 2019). Study-wide context: Because public TCR beta signatures pointed to carriage of CMV infection together with the matching HLA type, the HLA type of each donor mattered for the analysis.

The investigation overall reported the following: In the ex vivo response, HLA-C-restricted CMV-specific TCR beta clonotypes were dominant, and in two of eight donors the single most frequent clonotype came from this HLA-C-restricted group. In both this cohort and an independent approximately 370-donor cohort, the cumulative frequency of public TCR beta family members distinguished carriers of CMV infection plus the relevant HLA type.

The reads were generated on an Illumina HiSeq 1500. TCRdb redid the processing of the public reads, applying fastp at Q25 and MiXCR, and retained in-frame beta chains. CDR3 protein duplicates are merged, each entry listing the most common genes and DNA. The sample profile shows some 600,000 distinct CDR3 sequences; 20% to 25% of them were found once. The ten largest make up approximately 8.2% of the sample. This clonotype turned up a few times. Its antigen is unknown. There are no base qualities to consult, and no much larger clone falls within one base. Sequencing input: CD8+ T cells from PBMCs. The receptor was isolated from a human donor in good health (CMV status not recorded). Some clones in this sample may be carry-over from other donors' samples.

The DNA sequence reads TGCGCCAGCAGCCCAGGGACTAGCGGTACCTACGAGCAGTACTTC. Its coded protein is CASSPGTSGTYEQYF. This chain joins TRBV5-1 to TRBJ2-7, with 11 bases in between that match TRBD2. Sequences SGHRS (CDR1) and YFSETQ (CDR2) are obtained from the germline V gene. The CDR3 contains 15 residues, cysteine and phenylalanine counted. The sequence is cut down to CDR3 DNA, 45 bases in frame from base 1. V is cut back by 4 bases and J by 2 bases, with 5 bases in the junction unmatched.